These 13 T cell receptor beta chains came from one sample sequenced in a study of technical replicates of blood from a few donors. Libraries were prepared by immunoSEQ multiplex PCR; TCRdb keeps only in-frame clonotypes and omits some of them. The sample lists 60,000 to 85,000 clones; approximately 96% were seen once. Sequenced input: T cells isolated from PBMCs. The receptor source for this set is a human donor in good health.

CDR3 in DNA: TGCGCCAGCAGCCAAGCGGTGGGCAGGGGACAGGGGGCTTGGAAGACCCAGTACTTC. Protein sequence: CASSQAVGRGQGAWKTQYF. The chain uses TRBV4-1 and TRBJ2-5; TRBD1 matches at 12 bases. The J segment lost 6 bases and the V segment lost 1 base, leaving 15 bases of the junction unmatched. The CDR3 is 19 amino acids. Germline CDR1 reads MGHRA; CDR2 reads YSYEKL.

The V gene is TRBV19, the J gene TRBJ2-2; D might be TRBD2 (6 bases). The CDR3 is made up of 16 amino acids. From germline, CDR1 is LNHDA and CDR2 SQIVND (reference sequence). V was shortened by 5 bases and J by 4 bases, with 17 bases between the two germline ends. The CDR3 DNA is TGTGCCAGTAGTCCCCTACAACGGGAGAGCACCGGGGAGCTGTTTTTT. Residues: CASSPLQRESTGELFF. The variable domain in full, with the rest retrieved from reference TRBV19 and TRBJ2-2, is DGGITQSPKYLFRKEGQNVTLSCEQNLNHDAMYWYRQDPGQGLRLIYYSQIVNDFQKGDIAEGYSVSREKKESFPLTVTSAQKNPTAFYLCASSPLQRESTGELFFGEGSRLTVL.

The chain uses TRBV5-4 and TRBJ2-5; TRBD2 matches at 8 bases. Germline lookup yields CDR1 SGHNT and CDR2 YYREEE (reference sequence). The trim removed 1 base at V and 4 bases at J, leaving 9 bases unmatched. The CDR3 loop spans 16 amino acids. The chain's CDR3 is CASSLLRSGGGETQYF. The CDR3 DNA is TGTGCCAGCAGCTTGTTAAGGAGCGGGGGCGGAGAGACCCAGTACTTC.

The CDR3 DNA sequence: TGTGCCAGCACCTCTTGGGAGCCTAGAAACACCATATATTTT. This encodes CASTSWEPRNTIYF. The chain couples TRBV7-2 to TRBJ1-3, with unresolved D. V lost 7 bases and J lost 5, with 15 bases in between. The germline V gene has CDR1 SGHTA and CDR2 FQGNSA. This CDR3 is built from 14 residues. The full variable domain, rest sourced from reference TRBV7-2 and TRBJ1-3, is GAGVSQSPSNKVTEKGKDVELRCDPISGHTALYWYRQSLGQGLEFLIYFQGNSAPDKSGLPSDRFSAERTGGSVSTLTIQRTQQEDSAVYLCASTSWEPRNTIYFGEGSWLTVV.

The J gene is TRBJ2-7, the V gene TRBV6-1; no clear D. The CDR3 length is 14 residues. Deletions cut 4 bases from V and 0 bases from J, with 10 bases between. Germline CDR1 reads MNHNS; CDR2 reads SASEGT. The CDR3 DNA sequence: TGTGCCAGCAGTGGCGGCCCTAGCTCCTACGAGCAGTACTTC. Translating gives CASSGGPSSYEQYF.

The count of this clone is one. The chain joins TRBV10-2 to TRBJ2-5; a weak D match, TRBD2 (6 bases). CDR1 and CDR2 from the germline V gene are WSHSY and SAAADI. V lost 8 bases to trimming and J lost 7 bases, with 20 bases between them. This CDR3 is 14 amino acids long. The CDR3 nucleotides read TGCGCCAGCTCTCTAGGGACTCCTCGGGGGACCCAGTACTTC. This translates into CASSLGTPRGTQYF.

The chain has TRBV18 and TRBJ1-1; D is uncertain. Germline lookup yields CDR1 KGHSH and CDR2 LQKENI. This CDR3 spans 14 amino acids. V was clipped by 4 bases and J by 0 bases, with 9 bases between them. As DNA, the CDR3 is TGTGCCAGCTCACAACTTAATATGAACACTGAAGCTTTCTTT. It encodes CASSQLNMNTEAFF.

The chain joins TRBV5-1 to TRBJ2-5; the match to TRBD1 covers 7 bases. The CDR3 is 15 amino acids. V lost 0 bases and J lost 1; bases outside the gene matches: 3. The germline CDR1 and CDR2 sequences are SGHRS and YFSETQ. The CDR3 is CASSLGNRGQETQYF. CDR3 in DNA: TGCGCCAGCAGCTTGGGGAACAGGGGCCAAGAGACCCAGTACTTC.

The chain uses TRBV10-3 and TRBJ2-6; 10 positions match TRBD1. V shed 6 bases and J 0 bases; nucleotides not matched to a gene: 8. Germline lookup yields CDR1 ENHRY and CDR2 SYGVKD. This CDR3 comprises 18 residues. The chain's CDR3 is CAIRRPGQGSSGANVLTF. The CDR3 coding sequence is TGTGCCATCAGGAGGCCGGGACAGGGGAGCTCTGGGGCCAACGTCCTGACTTTC.

The J gene is TRBJ2-2, the V gene TRBV28; 8 bases line up with TRBD1. Per germline, CDR1 MDHEN and CDR2 SYDVKM. The CDR3 totals 14 residues. The junction had 1 base not matched to a gene; V was cut back by 1 base and J by 6 bases. The CDR3 bases are TGTGCCAGCAGTTTATACAGGGGGGCCGGGGAGCTGTTTTTT. This translates into CASSLYRGAGELFF.

The chain combines TRBV2 with TRBJ2-2; TRBD2 matches at 11 bases. There are 15 residues in the CDR3. J lost 2 bases, V lost 8 bases, and 4 bases had no gene match. Germline values: CDR1 SNHLY, CDR2 FYNNEI. The DNA for the CDR3 is TGTGCCAGCCCTGGGACTAGCGGAAACACCGGGGAGCTGTTTTTT. This gives the protein CASPGTSGNTGELFF.

The chain uses TRBV5-1 and TRBJ1-4; 8 nucleotides line up with TRBD1. This CDR3 contains 14 residues. Per germline, CDR1 SGHRS and CDR2 YFSETQ. Trimming at V came to 2 bases and at J to 7 bases, leaving 4 bases not matched to a gene. CDR3 sequence: CASSFQGAGEKLFF. CDR3 coding DNA: TGCGCCAGCAGCTTTCAGGGGGCAGGTGAAAAACTGTTTTTT.

The J gene is TRBJ1-2, the V gene TRBV2; possible D gene TRBD1, 5 bases. Germline assignment: CDR1 SNHLY and CDR2 FYNNEI. This CDR3 contains 14 residues. Trimming stripped 6 bases from V and 8 bases from J, with 19 bases between. CDR3 loop: CASRGKGRTVGYTF. In nucleotides, the CDR3 is TGTGCCAGCAGGGGTAAGGGGAGGACGGTAGGCTACACCTTC.